This T cell receptor (beta chain) stems from a study of control samples from healthy donors and cancer patients. The assay was immunoSEQ multiplex PCR, and TCRdb's table has in-frame clones only and misses some. The sample consists of around 170,000 clones, nearly 90% of them appearing once. Germline V CDR1 and CDR2: MNHNS, SASEGT. The J segment lost 8 bases and the V segment lost 2 bases, leaving 6 bases of the junction unmatched. The CDR3 has 15 amino acids. What was sequenced was blood. The chain uses TRBV6-1 and TRBJ2-1, with TRBD2 identical over 10 bases. This receptor was identified in a woman in her forties or fifties in good health. CDR3 DNA: TGTGCCAGCAGTGAACTAGCGGGAGTAGGGCATGAGCAGTTCTTC. Translated: CASSELAGVGHEQFF.